This T cell receptor beta chain stems from a study of CD8+CD57+ T cells in acquired aplastic anemia. According to the study, genomic DNA was the template for TCR beta VDJ and CDR3 profiling. TCRdb independently ran MiXCR on the reads; one entry per CDR3 protein. The table records about 81,000 distinct CDR3 sequences, over 35% of them present only once. The CDR3 spans 14 residues. Losses at the gene ends were 6 bases for V and 10 bases for J; bases not matched to a gene: 11. Germline loops: CDR1 DFQATT, CDR2 SNEGSKA (reference sequence). The sequence derives from a human donor in good health, serving as a control. Material: sorted CD4+, CD8+, or CD8+CD57+ T cells (not recorded which) from PBMCs. This rearrangement joins TRBV20-1 to TRBJ1-6; the match to TRBD1 covers 8 bases. The CDR3 sequence: CSALRQGPWSPLHF. CDR3 nucleotide sequence: TGCAGTGCCCTACGACAGGGGCCTTGGTCACCCCTCCACTTT.